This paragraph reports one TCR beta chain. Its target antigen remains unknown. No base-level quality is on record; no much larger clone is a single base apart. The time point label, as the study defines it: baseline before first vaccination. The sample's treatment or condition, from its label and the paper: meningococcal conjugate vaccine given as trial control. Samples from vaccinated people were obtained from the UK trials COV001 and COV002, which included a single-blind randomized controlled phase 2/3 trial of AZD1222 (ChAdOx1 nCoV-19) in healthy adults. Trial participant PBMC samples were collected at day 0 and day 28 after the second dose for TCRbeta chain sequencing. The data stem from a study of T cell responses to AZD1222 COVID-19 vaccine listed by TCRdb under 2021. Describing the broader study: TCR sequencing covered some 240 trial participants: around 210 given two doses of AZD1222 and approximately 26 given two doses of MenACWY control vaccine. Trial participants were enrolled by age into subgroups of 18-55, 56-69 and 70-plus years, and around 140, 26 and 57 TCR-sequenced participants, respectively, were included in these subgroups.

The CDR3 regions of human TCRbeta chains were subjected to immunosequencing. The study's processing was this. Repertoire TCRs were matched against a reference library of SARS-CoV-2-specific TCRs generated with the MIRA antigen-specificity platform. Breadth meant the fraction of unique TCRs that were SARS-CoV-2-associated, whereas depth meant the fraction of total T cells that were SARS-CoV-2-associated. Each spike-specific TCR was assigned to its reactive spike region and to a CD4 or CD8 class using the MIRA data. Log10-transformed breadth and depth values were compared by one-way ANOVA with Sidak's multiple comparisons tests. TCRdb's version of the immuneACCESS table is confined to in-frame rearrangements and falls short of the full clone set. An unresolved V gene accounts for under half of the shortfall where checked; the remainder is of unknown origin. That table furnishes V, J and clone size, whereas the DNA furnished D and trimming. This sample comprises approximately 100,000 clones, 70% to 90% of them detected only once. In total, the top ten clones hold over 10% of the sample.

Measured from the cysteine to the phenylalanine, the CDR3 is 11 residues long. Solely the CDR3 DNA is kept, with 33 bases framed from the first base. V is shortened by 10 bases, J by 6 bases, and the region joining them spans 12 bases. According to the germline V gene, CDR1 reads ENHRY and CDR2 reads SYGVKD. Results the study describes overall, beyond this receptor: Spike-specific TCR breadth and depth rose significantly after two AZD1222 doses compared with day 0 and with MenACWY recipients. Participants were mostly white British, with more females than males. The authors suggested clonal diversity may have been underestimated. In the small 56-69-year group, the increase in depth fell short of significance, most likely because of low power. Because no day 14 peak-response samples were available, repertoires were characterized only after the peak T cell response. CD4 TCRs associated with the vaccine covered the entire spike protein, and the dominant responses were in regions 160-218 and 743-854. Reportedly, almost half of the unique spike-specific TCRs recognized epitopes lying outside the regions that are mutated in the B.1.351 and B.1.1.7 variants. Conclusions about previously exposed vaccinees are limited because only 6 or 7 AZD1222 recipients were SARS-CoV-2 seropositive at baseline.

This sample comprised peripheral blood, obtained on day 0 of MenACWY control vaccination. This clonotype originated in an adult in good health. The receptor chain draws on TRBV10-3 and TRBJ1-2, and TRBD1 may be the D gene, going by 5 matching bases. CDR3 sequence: CATTQGDGYTF. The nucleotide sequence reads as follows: TGTGCCACCACTCAGGGAGATGGCTACACCTTC.